The clone carrying this T cell receptor (beta chain) was counted only a few times. This entry is derived from a study of identical twins. The CDR3 is 13 residues long. J gave up 4 bases and V 10 bases, and 6 bases lay outside the gene matches. TCRdb used MiXCR to reprocess the 5' RACE reads, holding one entry per CDR3 protein. This sample yields approximately 690,000 distinct CDR3 sequences, of which roughly 6% are seen a single time; 1.5% to 2% belongs to the top ten. The chain joins TRBV12-3 or TRBV12-4 to TRBJ2-2; 7 nucleotides line up with TRBD2. What was sequenced was naive T cells sorted from blood. The sequence derives from a young man in good health. CDR3 bases: TGTGCCAACTCGGGGGGTATCACCGGGGAGCTGTTTTTT. Translating it yields CANSGGITGELFF.